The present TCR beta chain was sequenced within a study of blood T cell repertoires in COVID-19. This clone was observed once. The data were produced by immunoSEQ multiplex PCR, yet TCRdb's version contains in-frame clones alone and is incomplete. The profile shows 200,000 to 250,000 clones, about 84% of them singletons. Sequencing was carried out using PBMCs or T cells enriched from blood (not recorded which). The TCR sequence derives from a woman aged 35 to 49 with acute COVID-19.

In nucleotides, the CDR3 is TGTGCCTGGAGTGCTGGTACAGCCTCTAACTATGGCTACACCTTC. Translated, it gives CAWSAGTASNYGYTF. The J gene is TRBJ1-2, the V gene TRBV30; D gene unclear. The CDR3 is 15 residues long. The germline V gene encodes CDR1 GTSNPN and CDR2 SVGIG (reference sequence). V was clipped by 1 base and J by 0 bases, with 12 bases between them.